This passage covers 21 T cell receptor beta chains from one sample sequenced in a study of spatial heterogeneity in lung cancer. TCRdb reprocessed the 5' RACE reads via MiXCR and lists one record per CDR3 protein. The sample lists approximately 27,000 distinct CDR3 sequences; approximately 5.4% were seen once. Time point of the sample: blood at routine non-recurrence follow-up after resection. No cell sorting; template was whole RNA from tumor, lung tissue or PBMC. Sequencing used PBMCs, obtained at follow-up. The receptors originated from a male donor with early-stage non-small cell lung cancer.

This clonotype occurred a few times. The gene calls are TRBV7-8 and TRBJ2-3; 7 bases line up with TRBD1. There are 14 residues in the CDR3. In germline, CDR1 is SGHVS, CDR2 FQNEAQ. V dropped 1 base and J dropped 5; count of bases not matched to a gene: 3. The CDR3 DNA sequence: TGTGCCAGCAGCTTAGTGACAGGGATAGATACGCAGTATTTT. As protein: CASSLVTGIDTQYF. Using reference TRBV7-8 and TRBJ2-3 for the parts outside the CDR3, the full variable domain is GAGVSQSPRYKVAKRGQDVALRCDPISGHVSLFWYQQALGQGPEFLTYFQNEAQLDKSGLPSDRFFAERPEGSVSTLKIQRTQQEDSAVYLCASSLVTGIDTQYFGPGTRLTVL.

This clonotype was seen ten or more times. V usage is TRBV29-1 and J usage is TRBJ2-5, with 10 bases that match TRBD2. The CDR3 runs to 14 residues. The germline gives CDR1 SQVTM, CDR2 ANQGSEA. The V segment lost 4 bases and the J segment 5 bases; nucleotides outside the gene matches: 7. Here the CDR3 DNA reads TGCAGCGTTGTGATTGGTAGCGGGGGGGAGACCCAGTACTTC. Translating it yields CSVVIGSGGETQYF.

This chain joins TRBV29-1 and TRBJ1-4; D is unresolved. CDR3 length equals 14 residues. V was clipped by 0 bases and J by 6 bases, with 11 bases between them. Germline assignment: CDR1 SQVTM and CDR2 ANQGSEA. The CDR3 sequence is CSVEDGGRHEKLFF. CDR3 nucleotide sequence: TGCAGCGTTGAAGATGGCGGGAGACATGAAAAACTGTTTTTT.

V is TRBV24-1 and J is TRBJ2-1, with 7 bases aligning to TRBD1. Germline trimming cut 2 bases from V and 7 bases from J; bases unmatched to any gene: 7. Germline V gene lookup returns CDR1 KGHDR and CDR2 SFDVKD. This CDR3 has 15 amino acids. The CDR3 nucleotides read TGTGCCACCAGTGATTCTAGGGGGCGGCGGAATGAGCAGTTCTTC. Its protein product is CATSDSRGRRNEQFF.

The genes are TRBV12-3 or TRBV12-4 and TRBJ1-1; D is ambiguous. The CDR3 contains 12 residues. Trimming pared 7 bases from V and 10 bases from J, leaving 16 bases between. CDR3 DNA: TGTGCCAGCAATCGCGGGAGTCTTGGAGCTTTCTTT. Protein: CASNRGSLGAFF.

This clonotype was observed a few times. The J gene is TRBJ2-3, the V gene TRBV19; either TRBD1 or TRBD2 may supply D (5 bases each). Trimming took off 9 bases at V and 2 bases at J, with 12 bases between the two ends. CDR3 size: 13 residues. CDR1 is LNHDA and CDR2 is SQIVND in the germline V gene (reference sequence). The CDR3 loop is CASGTEITDTQYF. The CDR3 coding sequence is TGTGCCAGCGGGACGGAAATCACAGATACGCAGTATTTT.

The J gene is TRBJ2-3, the V gene TRBV4-1; 11 positions agree with TRBD1. Per germline, CDR1 MGHRA and CDR2 YSYEKL. This CDR3 has 18 residues. Unmatched junction bases numbered 12, after V lost 4 bases and J lost 3 bases. CDR3 sequence reads: CASSRTWRDRGRTDTQYF. The CDR3 DNA is TGCGCCAGCAGCCGAACCTGGCGGGACAGGGGGAGAACAGATACGCAGTATTTT.

This rearrangement joins TRBV19 to TRBJ2-1; D might be TRBD1 or TRBD2, each matching 5 bases. The CDR3 is made up of 14 amino acids. V was pared by 5 bases and J by 4 bases, with 12 bases between. In germline, CDR1 is LNHDA, CDR2 SQIVND (reference sequence). CDR3 sequence: CASSVGTNYNEQFF. CDR3 in DNA: TGTGCCAGTAGTGTTGGGACCAATTACAATGAGCAGTTCTTC.

This clonotype was seen ten or more times. The rearrangement links TRBV7-2 to TRBJ1-3; D unclear. Per the germline V gene, CDR1 is SGHTA and CDR2 is FQGNSA. V lost 5 bases, J lost 0 bases, and 2 bases lay in between. The CDR3 sequence is 12 residues long. CDR3 loop: CASSVSGNTIYF. CDR3 DNA: TGTGCCAGCAGCGTCTCTGGAAACACCATATATTTT. Variable domain in full (rest from reference TRBV7-2 and TRBJ1-3): GAGVSQSPSNKVTEKGKDVELRCDPISGHTALYWYRQSLGQGLEFLIYFQGNSAPDKSGLPSDRFSAERTGGSVSTLTIQRTQQEDSAVYLCASSVSGNTIYFGEGSWLTVV.

At least ten counts were recorded for this clonotype. This rearrangement joins TRBV3-1 to TRBJ1-5, with 7 bases lining up with TRBD1. The CDR3 covers 13 residues. V shed 5 bases and J 7 bases; nucleotides not matched to a gene: 5. CDR1 is LGHDT, CDR2 YNNKEL, per germline (reference sequence). CDR3 coding DNA: TGTGCCAGCAGCTTCAGGGGGGGGCAGCCCCAGCATTTT. Amino acids: CASSFRGGQPQHF.

This clonotype was counted at least ten times. This chain uses TRBV12-3 or TRBV12-4 with TRBJ2-1; tentatively, D is TRBD1 (5 bases). This CDR3 has 13 residues. Trimming removed 6 bases at V and 12 bases at J, with 18 bases between. This CDR3 reads CASSSRAWQGQFF. CDR3 coding DNA: TGTGCCAGCAGCTCCCGGGCTTGGCAGGGGCAGTTCTTC.

The table lists this clonotype with many counts. The chain is built from TRBV10-3 and TRBJ2-2, with TRBD2 identical over 15 bases. The CDR3 spans 16 residues. The J segment lost 0 bases and the V segment lost 8 bases, leaving 1 base of the junction unmatched. Germline values: CDR1 ENHRY, CDR2 SYGVKD. CDR3 coding DNA: TGTGCCATCGGACTAGCGGGAGGGACGAACACCGGGGAGCTGTTTTTT. Translation gives CAIGLAGGTNTGELFF.

The J gene is TRBJ2-7, the V gene TRBV12-5; D may be TRBD1 or TRBD2 (5 bases each). Germline lookup yields CDR1 LGHNT and CDR2 FRNRAP. The CDR3 covers 12 residues. Trimming removed 2 bases at V and 5 bases at J, with 7 bases between. The CDR3 coding sequence is TGTGCTAGTGGTTTGCGGGGCGACGAGCAGTACTTC. The encoded protein is CASGLRGDEQYF.

This clonotype occurred a few times. The J gene is TRBJ1-2, the V gene TRBV20-1; the D is unclear. The CDR3 spans 13 residues. The germline V gene has CDR1 DFQATT and CDR2 SNEGSKA (reference sequence). Trimming removed 1 base at V and 8 bases at J, with 14 bases between. CDR3 bases: TGCAGTGCTAGAGCGATAAGGGCAGGAGGCTACACCTTC. Protein: CSARAIRAGGYTF.

This clonotype was counted at least ten times. The gene calls are TRBV7-8 and TRBJ2-7, with D possibly TRBD1 on 5 matching bases. This CDR3 comprises 13 residues. Trimming took 5 bases from V and 3 from J, leaving 11 bases between them. CDR1 and CDR2 (germline): SGHVS, FQNEAQ. CDR3 residues: CASSPQGLYEQYF. The CDR3 DNA reads TGTGCCAGCAGCCCCCAGGGCCTCTACGAGCAGTACTTC.

The table lists this clonotype with many counts. This sequence joins TRBV3-1 and TRBJ2-4; D unclear. Germline loops: CDR1 LGHDT, CDR2 YNNKEL (reference sequence). V was trimmed by 0 bases and J by 8 bases, leaving 5 bases between them. The CDR3 contains 12 residues. CDR3 DNA sequence: TGTGCCAGCAGCCAAGACCGTTACATTCAGTACTTC. It specifies CASSQDRYIQYF. The full variable domain, its missing parts supplied by reference TRBV3-1 and TRBJ2-4, is DTAVSQTPKYLVTQMGNDKSIKCEQNLGHDTMYWYKQDSKKFLKIMFSYNNKELIINETVPNRFSPKSPDKAHLNLHINSLELGDSAVYFCASSQDRYIQYFGAGTRLSVL.

This clonotype was counted between two and nine times. The chain joins TRBV6-2 or TRBV6-3 to TRBJ2-4; 8 bases fit TRBD1. CDR1 MNHEY and CDR2 SVGEGT come from the germline V gene. This CDR3 has 15 amino acids. The junction had 5 bases not matched to a gene; V was cut back by 7 bases and J by 0 bases. CDR3 sequence reads: CASTQTGVAKNIQYF. The CDR3 DNA follows: TGTGCCAGCACCCAGACAGGGGTAGCCAAAAACATTCAGTACTTC.

In this sample, this clonotype turned up many times. This CDR3 is CASRRTGSSYNEQFF. Written as DNA, the CDR3 is TGTGCCAGCAGAAGGACTGGCAGCTCCTACAATGAGCAGTTCTTC. The chain links TRBV6-6 to TRBJ2-1; D is possibly TRBD2 (5 bases). Germline V gene lookup returns CDR1 MNHNY and CDR2 SVGAGI (reference sequence). The CDR3 consists of 15 residues. V was clipped by 6 bases and J by 0 bases, with 12 bases between them.

This clonotype showed up many times. The chain is built from TRBV7-9 and TRBJ2-2, with D hard to call. V gave up 5 bases and J gave up 4 bases, with 11 bases separating them. The CDR3 sequence is 14 residues long. Germline CDR1 is SEHNR and CDR2 is FQNEAQ (reference sequence). The CDR3 reads CASSPLVSTGELFF. The CDR3 DNA sequence: TGTGCCAGCAGCCCGTTGGTGAGCACCGGGGAGCTGTTTTTT.

Ten or more counts support this clonotype. The rearrangement joins TRBV7-3 to TRBJ2-7, with D possibly TRBD1 on 5 matching bases. Germline V gene data show CDR1 as SGHTA and CDR2 as FQGTGA. Deletions cut 5 bases from V and 7 bases from J, with 15 bases between. The CDR3 sequence is 13 residues long. The CDR3 sequence is CASSVSGAREQYF. Written as DNA, the CDR3 is TGTGCCAGCAGCGTCTCTGGGGCTCGGGAGCAGTACTTC.

This clonotype was found a few times. The J gene is TRBJ1-2, the V gene TRBV5-5, with a possible D match to TRBD1 (6 bases). This CDR3 comprises 15 residues. V lost 1 base and J lost 4, with 14 bases in between. The germline gives CDR1 SGHKS, CDR2 YYEKEE (reference sequence). CDR3 nucleotides: TGTGCCAGCAGCTTGTCCACAGGGCGTAGCTATGGCTACACCTTC. Translating gives CASSLSTGRSYGYTF.